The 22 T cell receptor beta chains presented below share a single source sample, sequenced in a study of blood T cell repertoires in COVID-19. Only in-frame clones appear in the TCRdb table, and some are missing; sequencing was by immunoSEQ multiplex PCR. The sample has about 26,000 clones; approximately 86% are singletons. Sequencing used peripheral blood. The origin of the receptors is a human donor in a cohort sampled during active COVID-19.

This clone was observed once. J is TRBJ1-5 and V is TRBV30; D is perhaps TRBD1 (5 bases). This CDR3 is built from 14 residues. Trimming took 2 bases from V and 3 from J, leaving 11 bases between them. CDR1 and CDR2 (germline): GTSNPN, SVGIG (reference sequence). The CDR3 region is CAWSKAGSNQPQHF. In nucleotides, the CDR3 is TGTGCCTGGAGTAAGGCAGGGTCCAATCAGCCCCAGCATTTT.

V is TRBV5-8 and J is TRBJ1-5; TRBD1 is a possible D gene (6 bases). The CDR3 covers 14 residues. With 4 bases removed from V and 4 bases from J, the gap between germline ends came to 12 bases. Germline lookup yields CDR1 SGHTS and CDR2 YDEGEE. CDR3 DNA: TGTGCCAGCAGCATAAGACAGGTTAATCAGCCCCAGCATTTT. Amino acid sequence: CASSIRQVNQPQHF.

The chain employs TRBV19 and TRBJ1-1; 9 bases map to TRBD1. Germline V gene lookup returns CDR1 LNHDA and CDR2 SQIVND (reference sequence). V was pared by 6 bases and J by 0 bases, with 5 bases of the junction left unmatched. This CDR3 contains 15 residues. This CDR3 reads CASSRTGDVNTEAFF. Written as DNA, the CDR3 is TGTGCCAGTAGCCGGACAGGGGACGTGAACACTGAAGCTTTCTTT. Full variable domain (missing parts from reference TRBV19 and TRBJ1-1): DGGITQSPKYLFRKEGQNVTLSCEQNLNHDAMYWYRQDPGQGLRLIYYSQIVNDFQKGDIAEGYSVSREKKESFPLTVTSAQKNPTAFYLCASSRTGDVNTEAFFGQGTRLTVV.

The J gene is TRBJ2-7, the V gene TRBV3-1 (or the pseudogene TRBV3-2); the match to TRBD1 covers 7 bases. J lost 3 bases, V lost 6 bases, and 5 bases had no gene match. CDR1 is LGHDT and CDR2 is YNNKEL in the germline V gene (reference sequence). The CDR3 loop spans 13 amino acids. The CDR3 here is CASRGGLVYEQYF. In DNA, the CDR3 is TGTGCCAGCAGAGGGGGCCTTGTCTACGAGCAGTACTTC.

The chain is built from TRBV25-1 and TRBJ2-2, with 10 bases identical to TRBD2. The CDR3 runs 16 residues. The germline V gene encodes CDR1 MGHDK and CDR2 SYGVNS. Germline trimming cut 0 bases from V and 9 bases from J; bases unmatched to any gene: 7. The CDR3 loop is CASSEYGLAEDRELFF. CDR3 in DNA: TGTGCCAGCAGTGAATATGGACTAGCGGAGGACAGGGAGCTGTTTTTT. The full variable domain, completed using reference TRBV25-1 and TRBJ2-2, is EADIYQTPRYLVIGTGKKITLECSQTMGHDKMYWYQQDPGMELHLIHYSYGVNSTEKGDLSSESTVSRIRTEHFPLTLESARPSHTSQYLCASSEYGLAEDRELFFGEGSRLTVL.

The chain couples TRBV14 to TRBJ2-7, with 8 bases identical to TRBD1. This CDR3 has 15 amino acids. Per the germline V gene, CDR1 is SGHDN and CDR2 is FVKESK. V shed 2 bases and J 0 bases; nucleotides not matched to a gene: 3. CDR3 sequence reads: CASSQQGANSYEQYF. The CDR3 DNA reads TGTGCCAGCAGCCAACAGGGGGCTAACTCCTACGAGCAGTACTTC.

The CDR3 nucleotides read TGTGCCAGCAGCTTTTTCTGGGGGCGGACTGAAGCTTTCTTT. This encodes CASSFFWGRTEAFF. The chain recombines TRBV5-6 with TRBJ1-1; weak D call: TRBD1 (6 bases). Germline V gives CDR1 SGHDT, CDR2 YYEEEE. Trimming shortened V by 2 bases and J by 5 bases, and 13 bases separated the two germline ends. The CDR3 extends over 14 amino acids.

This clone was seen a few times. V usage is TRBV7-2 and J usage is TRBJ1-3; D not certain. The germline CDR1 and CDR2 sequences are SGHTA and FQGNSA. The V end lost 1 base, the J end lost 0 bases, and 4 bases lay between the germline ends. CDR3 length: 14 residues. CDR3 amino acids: CASSLEYSGNTIYF. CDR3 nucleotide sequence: TGTGCCAGCAGCTTAGAATACTCTGGAAACACCATATATTTT.

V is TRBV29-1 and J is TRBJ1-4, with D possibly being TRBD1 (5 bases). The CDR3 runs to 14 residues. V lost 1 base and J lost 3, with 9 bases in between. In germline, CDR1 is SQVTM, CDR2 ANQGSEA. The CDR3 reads CSVEAGGANEKLFF. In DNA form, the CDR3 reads TGCAGCGTTGAAGCCGGGGGAGCTAATGAAAAACTGTTTTTT.

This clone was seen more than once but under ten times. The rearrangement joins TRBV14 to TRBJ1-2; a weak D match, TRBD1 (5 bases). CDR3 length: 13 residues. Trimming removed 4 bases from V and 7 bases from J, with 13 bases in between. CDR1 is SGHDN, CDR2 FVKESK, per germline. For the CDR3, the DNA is TGTGCCAGCAGCCCCCGGCAGGGCTTTGGCTACACCTTC. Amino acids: CASSPRQGFGYTF.

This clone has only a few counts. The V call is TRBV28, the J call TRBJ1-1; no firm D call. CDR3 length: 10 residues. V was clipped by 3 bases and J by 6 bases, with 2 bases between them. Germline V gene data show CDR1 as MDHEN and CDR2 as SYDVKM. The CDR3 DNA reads TGTGCCAGCAGTTTCTCTGAAGCTTTCTTT. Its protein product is CASSFSEAFF.

The CDR3 coding sequence is TGCGCCAGCAGCCCCATCGGACAGGGGAACACCGGGGAGCTGTTTTTT. Protein product: CASSPIGQGNTGELFF. The chain employs TRBV4-3 and TRBJ2-2, with TRBD1 matching over 8 bases. CDR1 and CDR2 from the germline V gene are LGHNA and YSLEER. With 4 bases clipped from V and 1 base from J, the junction kept 5 bases outside the gene matches. The CDR3 covers 16 residues.

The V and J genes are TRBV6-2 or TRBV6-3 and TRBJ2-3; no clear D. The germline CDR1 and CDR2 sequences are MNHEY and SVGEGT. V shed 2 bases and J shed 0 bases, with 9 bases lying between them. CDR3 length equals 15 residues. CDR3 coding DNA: TGTGCCAGCAGTTACGAAAGAGCTAGCACAGATACGCAGTATTTT. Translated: CASSYERASTDTQYF.

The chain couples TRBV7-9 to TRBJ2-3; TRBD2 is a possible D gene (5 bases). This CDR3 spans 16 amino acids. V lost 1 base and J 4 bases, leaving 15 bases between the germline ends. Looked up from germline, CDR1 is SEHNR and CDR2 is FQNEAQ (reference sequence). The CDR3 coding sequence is TGTGCCAGCAGCTTAGGATCCGGGGATGCGGCAGATACGCAGTATTTT. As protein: CASSLGSGDAADTQYF.

DNA of the CDR3: TGTGCCACCAGCACTAGCGGGGGTACAGATACGCAGTATTTT. The encoded protein is CATSTSGGTDTQYF. V usage is TRBV24-1 and J usage is TRBJ2-3; 11 bases are shared with TRBD2. This CDR3 region has 14 residues. Trimming removed 7 bases from V and 3 bases from J; junction bases left unmatched: 2. Germline assignment: CDR1 KGHDR and CDR2 SFDVKD.

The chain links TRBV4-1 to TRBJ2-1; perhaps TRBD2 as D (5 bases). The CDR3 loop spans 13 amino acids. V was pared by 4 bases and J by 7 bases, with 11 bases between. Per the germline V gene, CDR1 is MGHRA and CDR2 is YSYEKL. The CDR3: CASSPRVGNEQFF. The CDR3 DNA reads TGCGCCAGCAGCCCGCGGGTTGGGAATGAGCAGTTCTTC.

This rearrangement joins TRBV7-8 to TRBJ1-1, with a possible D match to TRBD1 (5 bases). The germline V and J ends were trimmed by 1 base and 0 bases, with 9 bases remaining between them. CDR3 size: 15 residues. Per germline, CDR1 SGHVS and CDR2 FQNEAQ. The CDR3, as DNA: TGTGCCAGCAGCTTAGGAGGACAACTGAACACTGAAGCTTTCTTT. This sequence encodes CASSLGGQLNTEAFF.

CDR3 coding DNA: TGCGCCAGCTGCTCAACAGGGGTCGGGGAGCTGTTTTTT. It specifies CASCSTGVGELFF. The chain carries TRBV10-2 and TRBJ2-2; 7 bases are shared with TRBD1. With 8 bases clipped from V and 7 bases from J, the junction kept 7 bases outside the gene matches. Germline CDR1 and CDR2: WSHSY and SAAADI. CDR3 length: 13 residues.

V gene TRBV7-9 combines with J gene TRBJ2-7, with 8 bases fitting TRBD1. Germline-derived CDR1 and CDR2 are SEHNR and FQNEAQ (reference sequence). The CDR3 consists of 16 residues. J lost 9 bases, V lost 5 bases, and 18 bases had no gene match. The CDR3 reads CASSTSDRGIYEWQYF. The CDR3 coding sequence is TGTGCCAGCAGCACGTCCGACAGGGGAATTTACGAGTGGCAGTACTTC.

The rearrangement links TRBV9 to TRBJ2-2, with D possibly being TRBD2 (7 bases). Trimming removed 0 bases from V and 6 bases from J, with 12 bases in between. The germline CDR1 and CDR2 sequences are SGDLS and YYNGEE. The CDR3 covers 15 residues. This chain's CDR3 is CASSVGSGGAGELFF. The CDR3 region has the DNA TGTGCCAGCAGCGTAGGTTCGGGGGGCGCCGGGGAGCTGTTTTTT.

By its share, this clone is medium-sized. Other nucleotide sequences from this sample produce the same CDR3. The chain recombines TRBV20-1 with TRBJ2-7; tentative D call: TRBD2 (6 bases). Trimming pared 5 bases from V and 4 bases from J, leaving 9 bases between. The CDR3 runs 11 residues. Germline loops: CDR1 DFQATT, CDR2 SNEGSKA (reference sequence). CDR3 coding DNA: TGCAGTGCTCGGACTACTTACGAGCAGTACTTC. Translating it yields CSARTTYEQYF.

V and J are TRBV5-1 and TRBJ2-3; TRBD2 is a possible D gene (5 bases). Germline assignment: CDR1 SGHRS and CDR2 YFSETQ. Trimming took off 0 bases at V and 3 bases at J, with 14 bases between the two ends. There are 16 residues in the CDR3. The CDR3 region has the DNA TGCGCCAGCAGCTTGGGCGGCGGGTTGGTTACAGATACGCAGTATTTT. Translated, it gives CASSLGGGLVTDTQYF. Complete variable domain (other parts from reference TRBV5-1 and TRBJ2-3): KAGVTQTPRYLIKTRGQQVTLSCSPISGHRSVSWYQQTPGQGLQFLFEYFSETQRNKGNFPGRFSGRQFSNSRSEMNVSTLELGDSALYLCASSLGGGLVTDTQYFGPGTRLTVL.